Following are 17 T cell receptor beta chains from one sample sequenced in a study of technical replicates of blood from a handful of donors. The data were produced by immunoSEQ multiplex PCR, yet TCRdb's version contains in-frame clones alone and is incomplete. The sample shows under 90,000 clones, 93% of them seen only once. Sequenced material: T cells isolated from PBMCs. These receptors were obtained from a human donor in good health.

The chain links TRBV2 to TRBJ2-2, with 12 positions matching TRBD2. CDR1 and CDR2 (germline): SNHLY, FYNNEI. Losses at the gene ends were 3 bases for V and 0 bases for J; bases not matched to a gene: 11. The CDR3 runs 20 residues. CDR3 loop: CASSDPTSGGSFPNTGELFF. The CDR3 coding sequence is TGTGCCAGCAGTGACCCGACTAGCGGGGGTTCCTTTCCGAACACCGGGGAGCTGTTTTTT.

The genes are TRBV2 and TRBJ2-7, with D possibly TRBD1 on 6 matching bases. CDR1 is SNHLY, CDR2 FYNNEI, per germline. CDR3 length: 13 amino acids. V lost 6 bases and J lost 4, with 13 bases in between. The CDR3 protein is CASSEDSYYEQYF. The CDR3 bases are TGTGCCAGCAGCGAGGACAGTTATTACGAGCAGTACTTC.

This clone was found once. V is TRBV27 and J is TRBJ2-7, with D possibly matching TRBD1 (6 bases). Germline lookup yields CDR1 MNHEY and CDR2 SMNVEV (reference sequence). There are 13 residues in the CDR3. V shed 5 bases and J shed 3 bases, with 11 bases lying between them. DNA of the CDR3: TGTGCCAGCAGTACAGGGATGGACTACGAGCAGTACTTC. This sequence encodes CASSTGMDYEQYF.

The CDR3 coding sequence is TGTGCCAGCAGCGAGGGACAGGGTTTGACTGAAGCTTTCTTT. Translated: CASSEGQGLTEAFF. J is TRBJ1-1 and V is TRBV5-4, with 9 bases fitting TRBD1. The germline V gene encodes CDR1 SGHNT and CDR2 YYREEE (reference sequence). CDR3 length: 14 amino acids. V lost 4 bases to trimming and J lost 5 bases; unmatched junction nucleotides: 6.

A word on this clone: Other DNA sequences in this specimen translate into the identical CDR3. The chain links TRBV4-1 to TRBJ2-3; D is possibly TRBD2 (5 bases). Germline CDR1 and CDR2: MGHRA and YSYEKL. The CDR3 consists of 13 residues. V lost 3 bases and J 5 bases, leaving 9 bases between the germline ends. The DNA for the CDR3 is TGCGCCAGCAGCCATCCACGGGGAGATACGCAGTATTTT. Amino acid sequence: CASSHPRGDTQYF.

This chain uses TRBV29-1 with TRBJ2-3; 8 bases are shared with TRBD2. The germline CDR1 and CDR2 sequences are SQVTM and ANQGSEA. Unmatched junction bases numbered 7, after V lost 5 bases and J lost 0 bases. The CDR3 has 15 amino acids. CDR3 residues: CSVFWASGSTDTQYF. DNA for the CDR3: TGCAGCGTTTTTTGGGCTAGCGGGAGCACAGATACGCAGTATTTT.

Concerning this clone itself: An end of the junction differs from the germline gene, which may be a read error. The V and J genes are TRBV7-7 and TRBJ2-7; D is possibly TRBD1 (5 bases). There are 15 residues in the CDR3. Looked up from germline, CDR1 is SSHAT and CDR2 is FNYEAQ (reference sequence). The CDR3 reads CASSLGMGQHYEQYF. CDR3 nucleotides: TGTGCTAGCAGCTTAGGAATGGGGCAGCACTACGAGCAGTACTTC.

J is TRBJ1-2 and V is TRBV7-2; D is unclear. With 4 bases removed from V and 4 bases from J, the gap between germline ends came to 10 bases. The CDR3 is 13 amino acids. Germline CDR1 SGHTA, CDR2 FQGNSA. In nucleotides, the CDR3 is TGTGCCAGCAGCTCTCGGGTATCCTATGGCTACACCTTC. Amino acid sequence: CASSSRVSYGYTF.

This clone was recorded once. This chain joins TRBV27 and TRBJ2-7; maybe TRBD1 (6 bases). V lost 6 bases and J lost 7, with 16 bases in between. The germline gives CDR1 MNHEY, CDR2 SMNVEV (reference sequence). The CDR3 has 13 residues. CDR3: CASRLNRAREQYF. For the CDR3, the DNA is TGTGCCAGCAGATTGAACAGGGCTCGAGAGCAGTACTTC.

The chain links TRBV11-2 to TRBJ2-7; tentative D call: TRBD1 (6 bases). Germline CDR1 SGHAT, CDR2 FQNNGV. Between the trimmed V and J ends, which lost 5 bases and 4 bases, there was a span of 15 bases. The CDR3 covers 14 residues. The CDR3 bases are TGTGCCAGCAGCCCCCCCCAGGGGATGTACGAGCAGTACTTC. Amino acids: CASSPPQGMYEQYF.

In its sample, this clone was seen once. The chain recombines TRBV9 with TRBJ2-7; no clear D. CDR1 is SGDLS and CDR2 is YYNGEE in the germline V gene. With 0 bases removed from V and 6 bases from J, the gap between germline ends came to 16 bases. The CDR3 extends over 15 amino acids. CDR3 nucleotide sequence: TGTGCCAGCAGCGTAGAGCCCTCTTCGGTCGGCGAGCAGTACTTC. Its translation: CASSVEPSSVGEQYF.

CDR3 bases: TGTGCCAGCAGCTTAGTAGACTCAAGCGATGAAGCTTTCTTT. This gives the protein CASSLVDSSDEAFF. The chain recombines TRBV7-9 with TRBJ1-1; D is uncertain. Germline V gene lookup returns CDR1 SEHNR and CDR2 FQNEAQ (reference sequence). The CDR3 is made up of 14 amino acids. V was clipped by 1 base and J by 7 bases, with 13 bases between them.

This chain connects TRBV6-5 to TRBJ1-1, with TRBD1 as a possible D gene (5 bases). Trimming pared 5 bases from V and 5 bases from J, leaving 12 bases between. This CDR3 has 13 residues. CDR1 and CDR2 from the germline V gene are MNHEY and SVGAGI. The CDR3 protein is CASSPGSETEAFF. CDR3 in DNA: TGTGCCAGCAGTCCAGGGTCGGAAACTGAAGCTTTCTTT.

This chain connects TRBV4-1 to TRBJ1-1; D is possibly TRBD1 (5 bases). Germline CDR1 and CDR2: MGHRA and YSYEKL. V was clipped by 0 bases and J by 10 bases, with 15 bases between them. The CDR3 runs 14 residues. CDR3 in amino acids: CASSQDGGRAPAFF. DNA of the CDR3: TGCGCCAGCAGCCAAGATGGTGGCAGGGCTCCAGCTTTCTTT.

This clone was counted a few times. V usage is TRBV12-5 and J usage is TRBJ1-5; 10 bases are a match to TRBD1. Germline trimming cut 0 bases from V and 11 bases from J; bases unmatched to any gene: 13. The CDR3 is 17 residues long. Germline values: CDR1 LGHNT, CDR2 FRNRAP. Here the CDR3 reads CASGLVLGQGRFVAQHF. For the CDR3, the DNA is TGTGCTAGTGGTTTGGTACTGGGACAGGGGCGATTTGTAGCCCAGCATTTT.

This chain uses TRBV6-5 with TRBJ1-1, with 7 bases fitting TRBD1. The CDR3 sequence is 12 residues long. The J segment lost 11 bases and the V segment lost 6 bases, leaving 9 bases of the junction unmatched. Germline CDR1 MNHEY, CDR2 SVGAGI. The CDR3 spells CASSPRGDWAFF. CDR3 in DNA: TGTGCCAGCAGCCCCAGGGGGGATTGGGCTTTCTTT.

J is TRBJ1-1 and V is TRBV4-1, with D possibly TRBD1 on 6 matching bases. This CDR3 spans 13 amino acids. Trimming removed 4 bases from V and 6 bases from J, with 12 bases in between. Germline CDR1 MGHRA, CDR2 YSYEKL. CDR3 amino acids: CASSLNRVPEAFF. The CDR3 nucleotides read TGCGCCAGCAGCCTAAACAGGGTCCCTGAAGCTTTCTTT.